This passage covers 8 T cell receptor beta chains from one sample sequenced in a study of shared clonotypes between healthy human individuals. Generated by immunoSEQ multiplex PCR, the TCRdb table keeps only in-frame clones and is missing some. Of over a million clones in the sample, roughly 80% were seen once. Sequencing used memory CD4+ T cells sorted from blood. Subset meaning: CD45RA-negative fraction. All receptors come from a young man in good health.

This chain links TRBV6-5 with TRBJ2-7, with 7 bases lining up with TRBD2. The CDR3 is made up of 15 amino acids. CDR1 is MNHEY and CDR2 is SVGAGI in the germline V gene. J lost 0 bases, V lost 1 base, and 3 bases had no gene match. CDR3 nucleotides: TGTGCCAGCAGTTACTTGGGACTACCCTCCTACGAGCAGTACTTC. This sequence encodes CASSYLGLPSYEQYF.

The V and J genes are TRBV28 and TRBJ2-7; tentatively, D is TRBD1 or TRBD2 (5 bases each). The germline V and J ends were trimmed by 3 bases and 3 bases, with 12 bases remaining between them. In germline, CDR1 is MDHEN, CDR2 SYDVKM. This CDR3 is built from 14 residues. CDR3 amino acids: CASSFFGGSYEQYF. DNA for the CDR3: TGTGCCAGCAGTTTCTTTGGGGGAAGCTACGAGCAGTACTTC. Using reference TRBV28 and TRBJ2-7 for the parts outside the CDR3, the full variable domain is DVKVTQSSRYLVKRTGEKVFLECVQDMDHENMFWYRQDPGLGLRLIYFSYDVKMKEKGDIPEGYSVSREKKERFSLILESASTNQTSMYLCASSFFGGSYEQYFGPGTRLTVT.

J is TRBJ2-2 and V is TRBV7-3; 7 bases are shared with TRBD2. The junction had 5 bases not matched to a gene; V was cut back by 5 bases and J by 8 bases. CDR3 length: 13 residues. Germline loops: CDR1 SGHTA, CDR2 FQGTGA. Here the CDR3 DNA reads TGTGCCAGCAGCCCCCGGACTAGTGGGGAGCTGTTTTTT. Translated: CASSPRTSGELFF.

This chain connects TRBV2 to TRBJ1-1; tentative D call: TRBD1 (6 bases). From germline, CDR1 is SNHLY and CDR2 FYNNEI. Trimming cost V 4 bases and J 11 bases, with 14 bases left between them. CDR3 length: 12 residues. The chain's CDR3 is CASSVLGGWAFF. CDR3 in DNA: TGTGCCAGCAGTGTCCTAGGGGGTTGGGCTTTCTTT.

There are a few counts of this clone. CDR3 coding DNA: TGTGCCAGTAGTCCCCTAGACAGGGATACTGAAGCTTTCTTT. Translating gives CASSPLDRDTEAFF. The J gene is TRBJ1-1, the V gene TRBV19, with 7 bases identical to TRBD1. The ends lost 5 bases at V and 5 bases at J; junction bases unmatched: 8. The length of the CDR3 is 14 residues. Germline V gene lookup returns CDR1 LNHDA and CDR2 SQIVND (reference sequence).

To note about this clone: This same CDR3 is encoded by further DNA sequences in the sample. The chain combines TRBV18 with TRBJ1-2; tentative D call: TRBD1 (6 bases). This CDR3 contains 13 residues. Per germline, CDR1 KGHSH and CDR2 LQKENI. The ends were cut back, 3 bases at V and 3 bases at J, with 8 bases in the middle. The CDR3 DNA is TGTGCCAGCTCACCCCAGGGGTACTATGGCTACACCTTC. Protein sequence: CASSPQGYYGYTF.

DNA of the CDR3: TGCAGTGCTAGAGATCGGAATGAGCAGTTCTTC. It specifies CSARDRNEQFF. This chain joins TRBV20-1 and TRBJ2-1; D not resolved. V dropped 0 bases and J dropped 7 bases, with 4 bases sitting between them. This CDR3 region has 11 residues. Germline V gives CDR1 DFQATT, CDR2 SNEGSKA (reference sequence).

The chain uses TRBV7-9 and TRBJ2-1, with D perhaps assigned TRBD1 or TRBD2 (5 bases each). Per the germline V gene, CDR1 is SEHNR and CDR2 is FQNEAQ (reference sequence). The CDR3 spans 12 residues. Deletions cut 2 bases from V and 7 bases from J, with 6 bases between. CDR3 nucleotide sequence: TGTGCCAGCAGCTTATGGGGGAATGAGCAGTTCTTC. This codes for CASSLWGNEQFF.